This paragraph covers one TCR beta chain sequence. The data derive from a study of blood T cells in healthy people across ages. Germline CDR1 is LGHNA and CDR2 is YNFKEQ. This CDR3 is built from 19 residues. V lost 0 bases and J lost 0, with 15 bases in between. Combining a sample-barcoded 5' primer with a J-beta primer mix, a second PCR ran for roughly 7 to 12 cycles. TCRdb itself ran the 5' RACE reads through MiXCR, one entry per CDR3 protein. The sample holds about a million distinct CDR3 sequences, around 46% seen once. The source material was blood. The receptor was isolated from a man aged 25-45 years in good health. The chain carries TRBV4-2 and TRBJ2-6; possible D gene TRBD1, 5 bases. This CDR3 reads CASSQDMAGSLSGANVLTF. In DNA, the CDR3 is TGTGCCAGCAGCCAAGATATGGCAGGGTCTCTCTCTGGGGCCAACGTCCTGACTTTC.